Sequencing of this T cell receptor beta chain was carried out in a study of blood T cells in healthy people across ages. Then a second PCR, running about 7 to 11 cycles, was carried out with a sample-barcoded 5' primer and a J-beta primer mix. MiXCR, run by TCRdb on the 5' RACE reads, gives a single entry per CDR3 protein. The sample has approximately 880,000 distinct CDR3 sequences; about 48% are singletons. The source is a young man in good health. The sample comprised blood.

CDR3 amino acids: CASQGRDEQFF. In DNA form, the CDR3 reads TGTGCCAGTCAGGGGCGGGATGAGCAGTTCTTC. V gene TRBV28 combines with J gene TRBJ2-1; possibly TRBD1 for D (6 bases). The CDR3 is 11 residues long. From germline, CDR1 is MDHEN and CDR2 SYDVKM. Trimming stripped 9 bases from V and 8 bases from J, with 11 bases between.